What follows are 27 T cell receptor beta chains derived from one specimen sequenced in a study of blood T cells in healthy people across ages. PCR was performed a second time for roughly 6 to 12 cycles using a sample-barcoded 5' primer and a J-beta primer mix. TCRdb independently ran MiXCR on the 5' RACE reads; one entry per CDR3 protein. This sample has roughly 800,000 distinct CDR3 sequences, with 53% found just once. The sample taken for sequencing was blood. All receptors derive from a man older than 75 in good health.

This clonotype was counted a single time. One end of the junction varies from germline; a read error may be responsible. The CDR3 loop reads CAASRELAGEETQYF. Written as DNA, the CDR3 is TGTGCCGCCAGCAGAGAGCTAGCGGGGGAAGAGACCCAGTACTTC. V usage is TRBV15 and J usage is TRBJ2-5; 10 bases line up with TRBD2. This CDR3 region has 15 residues. The germline gives CDR1 LNHNV, CDR2 YYDKDF (reference sequence).

This clonotype has just a few counts. The chain recombines TRBV10-3 with TRBJ1-1, with a tentative D call TRBD1 (5 bases). This CDR3 spans 13 amino acids. Germline V gives CDR1 ENHRY, CDR2 SYGVKD. Trimming shortened V by 0 bases and J by 10 bases, and 12 bases separated the two germline ends. CDR3 in DNA: TGTGCCATCAGTGAGTCAATGGTCGGGGGAGCTTTCTTT. It is translated as CAISESMVGGAFF.

The rearrangement links TRBV21-1 to TRBJ2-2; the table's D gene call, TRBD1, was not cross checked with the DNA. TRBV21-1 is reported as a pseudogene. This CDR3 is built from 17 residues. The CDR3 loop is CASSTAPGQLNTGELFF. The CDR3 region has the DNA TGTGCCAGCAGCACGGCACCGGGACAGCTAAACACCGGGGAGCTGTTTTTT.

This clonotype was found many times. The chain combines TRBV11-1 with TRBJ1-2; D gene uncertain. This CDR3 spans 15 amino acids. Trimming removed 0 bases at V and 4 bases at J, with 12 bases between. CDR1 and CDR2 (germline): SGHAT, FQDESV (reference sequence). The CDR3 nucleotides read TGTGCCAGCAGCTTAGCGGGAGAGGGTCTCTATGGCTACACCTTC. Amino acids: CASSLAGEGLYGYTF.

J is TRBJ2-1 and V is TRBV15, with D hard to call. V shed 4 bases and J shed 12 bases, with 13 bases lying between them. There are 12 residues in the CDR3. Germline CDR1 is LNHNV and CDR2 is YYDKDF (reference sequence). Written as DNA, the CDR3 is TGTGCCACCAGCAAGATAGAGCACGTGCAGTTCTTC. As protein: CATSKIEHVQFF.

This clonotype was counted only a few times. The genes are TRBV6-1 and TRBJ2-1, with D maybe TRBD2 (7 bases). Trimming pared 7 bases from V and 9 bases from J, leaving 19 bases between. This CDR3 comprises 14 residues. Germline CDR1 is MNHNS and CDR2 is SASEGT. The CDR3 sequence is CASTAGHSLAEQFF. Written as DNA, the CDR3 is TGTGCCAGCACAGCGGGACATTCGCTTGCTGAGCAGTTCTTC.

This clonotype was seen more than once but under ten times. The chain links TRBV29-1 to TRBJ1-2, with 10 bases that match TRBD1. The junction had 4 bases not matched to a gene; V was cut back by 4 bases and J by 8 bases. CDR1 is SQVTM and CDR2 is ANQGSEA in the germline V gene. The CDR3 spans 12 residues. CDR3 in amino acids: CSVGTGGGGYTF. The CDR3 DNA follows: TGCAGCGTTGGGACAGGGGGAGGCGGCTACACCTTC.

V is TRBV27 and J is TRBJ2-2; 8 nucleotides line up with TRBD2. Trimming removed 6 bases from V and 6 bases from J; junction bases left unmatched: 12. The CDR3 sequence is 16 residues long. From germline, CDR1 is MNHEY and CDR2 SMNVEV (reference sequence). CDR3 protein: CASRQRGGGRAGELFF. The CDR3 nucleotides read TGTGCCAGCAGACAACGGGGGGGAGGGAGAGCCGGGGAGCTGTTTTTT.

The chain employs TRBV15 and TRBJ2-1, with D hard to call. V was trimmed by 0 bases and J by 8 bases, leaving 11 bases between them. In germline, CDR1 is LNHNV, CDR2 YYDKDF (reference sequence). This CDR3 has 14 amino acids. The CDR3 here is CATSRETVGYEQFF. The CDR3 region has the DNA TGTGCCACCAGCAGAGAGACGGTGGGGTATGAGCAGTTCTTC.

This chain joins TRBV24-1 and TRBJ2-3; 10 bases map to TRBD1. The ends lost 3 bases at V and 14 bases at J; junction bases unmatched: 13. Germline CDR1 reads KGHDR; CDR2 reads SFDVKD. The length of the CDR3 is 15 residues. DNA for the CDR3: TGTGCCACCAGTGATCCCGGGACAGGGGACAGATACGCGTATTTT. It codes for CATSDPGTGDRYAYF.

This clonotype showed up just a few times. The chain joins TRBV9 to TRBJ2-6; possible D gene TRBD1, 5 bases. This CDR3 contains 19 residues. Trimming removed 0 bases at V and 0 bases at J, with 16 bases between. CDR1 and CDR2 from the germline V gene are SGDLS and YYNGEE. CDR3 loop: CASSVEGLALTSGANVLTF. As DNA, the CDR3 is TGTGCCAGCAGCGTAGAGGGGTTAGCCCTCACCTCTGGGGCCAACGTCCTGACTTTC. The full variable domain, with the rest looked up from reference TRBV9 and TRBJ2-6, is DSGVTQTPKHLITATGQRVTLRCSPRSGDLSVYWYQQSLDQGLQFLIQYYNGEERAKGNILERFSAQQFPDLHSELNLSSLELGDSALYFCASSVEGLALTSGANVLTFGAGSRLTVL.

This clonotype showed up just a few times. The V call is TRBV20-1, the J call TRBJ2-1, with D perhaps TRBD1 (6 bases). Germline CDR1 DFQATT, CDR2 SNEGSKA (reference sequence). Trimming removed 5 bases at V and 0 bases at J, with 17 bases between. The CDR3 is 16 amino acids. CDR3 protein: CSAPPGGGSSYNEQFF. The CDR3 DNA reads as TGCAGTGCTCCTCCCGGTGGGGGCTCCTCCTACAATGAGCAGTTCTTC.

This clonotype was seen only a few times. The chain links TRBV10-3 to TRBJ2-1; 10 bases fit TRBD2. V shed 11 bases, J shed 7 bases, and the junction held 11 bases outside the gene matches. Germline V gene sequence: CDR1 ENHRY, CDR2 SYGVKD. The CDR3 covers 14 residues. CDR3 nucleotides: TGTGCCCTACAGCGGGAGGGCCTCGGGAATGAGCAGTTCTTC. Its protein is CALQREGLGNEQFF.

This chain links TRBV5-1 with TRBJ2-1, with D possibly called TRBD1 or TRBD2 (5 bases each). Trimming took 0 bases from V and 1 from J, leaving 14 bases between them. The CDR3 extends over 17 amino acids. Per the germline V gene, CDR1 is SGHRS and CDR2 is YFSETQ. The CDR3 DNA is TGCGCCAGCAGCTTGGTTGGGACCCCCGGGTCCTACAATGAGCAGTTCTTC. This sequence encodes CASSLVGTPGSYNEQFF.

This chain joins TRBV7-2 and TRBJ2-2; D is possibly TRBD1 (6 bases). From germline, CDR1 is SGHTA and CDR2 FQGNSA. Trimming cost V 5 bases and J 6 bases, with 13 bases left between them. The CDR3 runs 14 residues. In nucleotides, the CDR3 is TGTGCCAGCAGCAAACAGGGAGAGTCCGGGGAGCTGTTTTTT. This gives the protein CASSKQGESGELFF.

On this clonotype itself: Relative to the germline gene, one junction end is altered; a read error may explain this. The chain has TRBV7-8 and TRBJ2-3; a possible D gene is TRBD2 (5 bases). Per germline, CDR1 SGHVS and CDR2 FQNEAQ. The CDR3 is 13 residues long. CDR3 amino acids: CVSSREYTDTQYF. CDR3 nucleotide sequence: TGTGTCAGCAGCCGGGAATACACAGATACGCAGTATTTT.

As concerns this clonotype: Sequence at one end of the junction differs from germline and may be a read error. This rearrangement joins TRBV12-5 to TRBJ2-5; possible D gene TRBD1, 5 bases. This CDR3 spans 13 amino acids. Looked up from germline, CDR1 is LGHNT and CDR2 is FRNRAP. For the CDR3, the DNA is TGTGTTAGTGGTGACAGAACTCAAGAGACCCAGTACTTC. As protein: CVSGDRTQETQYF.

The CDR3 DNA reads as TGTGCCAGTAGTATAACAGGGGGCCGCTACGAGCAGTACTTC. This codes for CASSITGGRYEQYF. The genes are TRBV19 and TRBJ2-4, with 9 bases fitting TRBD1. The J call is doubtful: the DNA matches TRBJ2-7 better. The germline V gene has CDR1 LNHDA and CDR2 SQIVND (reference sequence). The CDR3 covers 14 residues.

This chain links TRBV29-1 with TRBJ1-2, with 8 bases identical to TRBD1. Germline V gene data show CDR1 as SQVTM and CDR2 as ANQGSEA. The CDR3 spans 13 residues. Trimming cost V 2 bases and J 6 bases; bases outside gene matches: 5. The CDR3 DNA reads TGCAGCGTTGAAAGGACAGGGCGAGATGGCTACACCTTC. Protein product: CSVERTGRDGYTF.

The J gene is TRBJ2-4, the V gene TRBV5-1, with D unclear. CDR1 and CDR2 (germline): SGHRS, YFSETQ. Trimming shortened V by 4 bases and J by 0 bases, and 23 bases separated the two germline ends. This CDR3 has 19 residues. The CDR3 loop is CASSPGPAAPILAKNIQYF. DNA for the CDR3: TGCGCCAGCAGCCCTGGCCCGGCGGCGCCTATTCTAGCCAAAAACATTCAGTACTTC.

The chain joins TRBV10-3 to TRBJ2-7, with 14 bases matching TRBD2. Germline CDR1 reads ENHRY; CDR2 reads SYGVKD. The V segment lost 5 bases and the J segment 7 bases; nucleotides outside the gene matches: 10. The CDR3 runs 16 residues. CDR3 DNA sequence: TGTGCCATCAGTAACGAAGGGACTAGCGGGAGCAATGAGCAGTACTTC. Translating gives CAISNEGTSGSNEQYF.

The rearrangement uses TRBV6-6 and TRBJ1-4; 7 nucleotides match TRBD1. Germline-derived CDR1 and CDR2 are MNHNY and SVGAGI (reference sequence). The ends lost 7 bases at V and 8 bases at J; junction bases unmatched: 16. The CDR3 contains 16 residues. CDR3 DNA sequence: TGTGCCAGCACGGGAGACAGGGCCCTTTTGCGGGAAAAACTGTTTTTT. This sequence encodes CASTGDRALLREKLFF.

With respect to this clonotype: Sequence at one end of the junction differs from germline and may be a read error. The V gene is TRBV5-1, the J gene TRBJ1-4; TRBD1 is a possible D gene (5 bases). This CDR3 is 14 amino acids long. The V gene's germline CDR1 is SGHRS and CDR2 YFSETQ. In nucleotides, the CDR3 is TGCGCCTGCAGCGTGGGGACCGGCGGTGAAAAACTGTTTTTT. This translates into CACSVGTGGEKLFF.

This chain joins TRBV18 and TRBJ2-5; D perhaps matches TRBD1 (6 bases). The ends were cut back, 8 bases at V and 2 bases at J, with 15 bases in the middle. Germline V gene sequence: CDR1 KGHSH, CDR2 LQKENI. The CDR3 is 14 residues long. In DNA form, the CDR3 reads TGTGCCAGCAGCCCCCGCAGGGGACAAGAGACCCAGTACTTC. Protein sequence: CASSPRRGQETQYF.

The V gene is TRBV5-1, the J gene TRBJ1-2, with D maybe TRBD1 (5 bases). The length of the CDR3 is 14 residues. The ends were cut back, 3 bases at V and 6 bases at J, with 15 bases in the middle. Germline CDR1 is SGHRS and CDR2 is YFSETQ. CDR3 residues: CASSSPSGSDGYTF. Written as DNA, the CDR3 is TGCGCCAGCAGCTCCCCATCAGGGTCGGATGGCTACACCTTC.

This clonotype has a handful of counts. The V call is TRBV20-1, the J call TRBJ1-5, with 8 bases matching TRBD1. The CDR3 runs 14 residues. V was clipped by 4 bases and J by 7 bases; unmatched bases: 9. Per germline, CDR1 DFQATT and CDR2 SNEGSKA (reference sequence). The CDR3 DNA is TGCAGTGCTACGACAGGGGAGTTCGGGCAGCCCCAGCATTTT. This gives the protein CSATTGEFGQPQHF.

The CDR3 loop is CASSVRENIQYF. For the CDR3, the DNA is TGTGCCAGCAGCGTCAGGGAAAACATTCAGTACTTC. This rearrangement joins TRBV9 to TRBJ2-4, with D perhaps matching TRBD1 (5 bases). The CDR3 length is 12 residues. CDR1 is SGDLS and CDR2 is YYNGEE in the germline V gene. V shed 2 bases and J shed 5 bases, with 5 bases lying between them.